Listed here are 8 T cell receptor beta chains from one sample, sequenced in a study of blood T cell repertoires in COVID-19. Some clones are missing from TCRdb's copy, which holds only in-frame ones; the method was immunoSEQ multiplex PCR. The table has more than 60,000 clones, less than 90% seen once. The material sequenced was peripheral blood. Receptor source: a man older than 75 with COVID-19, enrolled during active disease.

The chain recombines TRBV19 with TRBJ1-2, with a tentative D call TRBD1 (6 bases). Germline V CDR1 and CDR2: LNHDA, SQIVND (reference sequence). This CDR3 comprises 13 residues. The V gene lost 4 bases and the J gene lost 6 bases, with 12 bases spanning the gap. CDR3 in amino acids: CASSTGTPHGYTF. As DNA, the CDR3 is TGTGCCAGTAGTACCGGGACACCTCATGGCTACACCTTC.

The chain employs TRBV3-1 (or the pseudogene TRBV3-2) and TRBJ2-2, with 9 bases aligning to TRBD2. J lost 4 bases, V lost 1 base, and 4 bases had no gene match. Germline values: CDR1 LGHDT, CDR2 YNNKEL (reference sequence). The CDR3 has 16 amino acids. CDR3 DNA sequence: TGTGCCAGCAGCCAAGTTGCGGGGGGGGTCACCGGGGAGCTGTTTTTT. Translated: CASSQVAGGVTGELFF.

This clone occurred once. The V gene is TRBV7-6, the J gene TRBJ2-3; D is unclear. Trimming pared 0 bases from V and 0 bases from J, leaving 7 bases between. The CDR3 is 15 residues long. CDR1 is SGHVS and CDR2 is FNYEAQ in the germline V gene. The CDR3 region has the DNA TGTGCCAGCAGCTTAGCGCCTAGTAGCACAGATACGCAGTATTTT. Translating it yields CASSLAPSSTDTQYF.

The J gene is TRBJ2-5, the V gene TRBV18; TRBD2 matches at 8 bases. V gave up 3 bases and J gave up 0 bases; unmatched junction bases: 9. Germline CDR1 is KGHSH and CDR2 is LQKENI. The CDR3 runs to 17 residues. The CDR3 here is CASSPQARGAHQETQYF. The CDR3 DNA sequence: TGTGCCAGCTCACCCCAAGCGCGGGGGGCCCACCAAGAGACCCAGTACTTC.

The V call is TRBV7-8, the J call TRBJ1-5; 8 bases are a match to TRBD1. Unmatched junction bases numbered 5, after V lost 5 bases and J lost 5 bases. Germline values: CDR1 SGHVS, CDR2 FQNEAQ. This CDR3 region has 14 residues. The CDR3 nucleotides are TGTGCCAGCAGCCGAGCAGGGGGCCATCAGCCCCAGCATTTT. Its translation is CASSRAGGHQPQHF.

The CDR3 loop reads CASTTGQGADYGYTF. CDR3 bases: TGTGCCAGCACCACGGGACAGGGGGCGGACTATGGCTACACCTTC. J is TRBJ1-2 and V is TRBV6-5; 12 nucleotides align to TRBD1. This CDR3 comprises 15 residues. Per germline, CDR1 MNHEY and CDR2 SVGAGI. V lost 7 bases to trimming and J lost 3 bases; unmatched junction nucleotides: 6.

The V gene is TRBV5-1, the J gene TRBJ1-1; 9 positions agree with TRBD1. J was trimmed by 4 bases and V by 2 bases; bases with no gene match: 3. This CDR3 comprises 14 residues. Germline CDR1 is SGHRS and CDR2 is YFSETQ. This chain's CDR3 is CASSFGQGITEAFF. The CDR3 DNA reads as TGCGCCAGCAGCTTTGGACAGGGGATCACTGAAGCTTTCTTT.

J is TRBJ2-2 and V is TRBV5-5; TRBD1 matches at 10 bases. Trimming at V came to 4 bases and at J to 10 bases, leaving 10 bases not matched to a gene. This CDR3 contains 15 residues. CDR1 and CDR2 from the germline V gene are SGHKS and YYEKEE (reference sequence). This CDR3 reads CASSPGTGEREELFF. The CDR3 DNA reads TGTGCCAGCAGCCCTGGGACAGGGGAAAGGGAGGAGCTGTTTTTT.